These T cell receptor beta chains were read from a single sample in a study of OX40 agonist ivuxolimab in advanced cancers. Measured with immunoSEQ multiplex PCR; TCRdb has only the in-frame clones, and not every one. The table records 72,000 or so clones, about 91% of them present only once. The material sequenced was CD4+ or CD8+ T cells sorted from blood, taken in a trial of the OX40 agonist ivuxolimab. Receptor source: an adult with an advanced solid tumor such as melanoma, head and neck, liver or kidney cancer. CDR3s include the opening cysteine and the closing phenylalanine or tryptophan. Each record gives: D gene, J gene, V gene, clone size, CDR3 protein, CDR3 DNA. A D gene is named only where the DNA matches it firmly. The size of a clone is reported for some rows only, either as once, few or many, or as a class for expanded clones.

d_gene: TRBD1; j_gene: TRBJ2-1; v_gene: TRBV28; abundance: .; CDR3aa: CAIADRVEAKQFF; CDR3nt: TGTGCCATCGCGGACAGGGTCGAAGCAAAGCAGTTCTTC
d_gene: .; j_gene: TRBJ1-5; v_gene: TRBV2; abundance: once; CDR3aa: CASGLDRNQPQHF; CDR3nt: TGTGCCAGCGGTCTGGACCGTAATCAGCCCCAGCATTTT
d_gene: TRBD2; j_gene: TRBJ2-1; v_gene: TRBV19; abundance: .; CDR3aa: CASSGLAGVFWEQFF; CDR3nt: TGTGCCAGTAGTGGACTAGCGGGAGTGTTTTGGGAGCAGTTCTTC
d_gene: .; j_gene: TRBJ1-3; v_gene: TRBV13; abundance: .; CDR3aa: CASSLGVGLFSGNTIYF; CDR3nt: TGTGCCAGCAGCTTAGGAGTTGGCCTCTTCTCTGGAAACACCATATATTTT
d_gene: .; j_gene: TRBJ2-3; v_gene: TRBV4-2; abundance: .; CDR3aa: CASSQEATAYTQYF; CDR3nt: TGTGCCAGCAGCCAAGAAGCTACCGCCTATACGCAGTATTTT
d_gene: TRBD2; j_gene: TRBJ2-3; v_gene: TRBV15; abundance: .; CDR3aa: CATSSGDAGGADTQYF; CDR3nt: TGTGCCACCAGCTCAGGGGATGCGGGGGGAGCAGATACGCAGTATTTT
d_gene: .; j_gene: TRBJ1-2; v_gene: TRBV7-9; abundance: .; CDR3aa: CAITGGSSYGYTF; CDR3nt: TGTGCCATCACTGGGGGGTCGTCCTATGGCTACACCTTC
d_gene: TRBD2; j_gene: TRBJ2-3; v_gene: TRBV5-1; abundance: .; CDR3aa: CASSLAAGGPTDTQYF; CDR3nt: TGCGCCAGCAGCTTGGCGGCGGGAGGCCCCACAGATACGCAGTATTTT
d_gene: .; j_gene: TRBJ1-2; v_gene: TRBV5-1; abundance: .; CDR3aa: CASSPDGGGRGYTF; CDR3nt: TGCGCCAGCAGCCCCGATGGCGGGGGTCGAGGCTACACCTTC
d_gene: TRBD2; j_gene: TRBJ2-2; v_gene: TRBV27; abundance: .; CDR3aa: CASSLDGLADNTGELFF; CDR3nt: TGTGCCAGCAGTTTAGATGGACTAGCGGACAACACCGGGGAGCTGTTTTTT
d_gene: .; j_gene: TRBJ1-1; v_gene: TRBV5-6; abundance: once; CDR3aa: CASSSLTQGNTEAFF; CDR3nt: TGTGCCAGCAGTTCATTAACCCAGGGGAACACTGAAGCTTTCTTT
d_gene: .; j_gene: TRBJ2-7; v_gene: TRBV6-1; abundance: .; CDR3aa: CASSEAGASPYEQYF; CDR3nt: TGTGCCAGCAGTGAAGCTGGAGCGTCCCCCTACGAGCAGTACTTC
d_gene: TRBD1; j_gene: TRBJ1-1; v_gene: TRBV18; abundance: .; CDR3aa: CASSETGENTEAFF; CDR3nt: TGTGCCAGCTCAGAGACAGGGGAGAACACTGAAGCTTTCTTT
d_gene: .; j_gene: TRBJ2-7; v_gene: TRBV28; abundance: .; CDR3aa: CASSSERKWSYEQYF; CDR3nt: TGTGCCAGCAGTTCCGAGAGGAAGTGGTCCTACGAGCAGTACTTC
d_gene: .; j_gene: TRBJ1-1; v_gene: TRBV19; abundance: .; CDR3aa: CASSVGRATEAFF; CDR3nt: TGTGCCAGTAGTGTGGGACGGGCCACTGAAGCTTTCTTT
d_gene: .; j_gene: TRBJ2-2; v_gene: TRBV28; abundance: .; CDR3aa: CASSLGGPNTGELFF; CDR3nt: TGTGCCAGCAGTTTGGGGGGCCCCAACACCGGGGAGCTGTTTTTT
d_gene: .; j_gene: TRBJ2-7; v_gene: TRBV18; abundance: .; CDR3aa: CASSRGGQLTYEQYF; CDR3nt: TGTGCCAGCTCACGGGGAGGACAGTTGACCTACGAGCAGTACTTC
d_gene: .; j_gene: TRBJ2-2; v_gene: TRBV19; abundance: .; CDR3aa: CASSIVLTGELFF; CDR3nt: TGTGCCAGTAGTATAGTCCTTACCGGGGAGCTGTTTTTT
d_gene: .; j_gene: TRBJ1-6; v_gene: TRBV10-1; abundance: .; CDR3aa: CASSDNARGGLYNSPLHF; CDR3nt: TGCGCCAGCAGTGATAATGCCCGCGGAGGCCTCTATAATTCACCCCTCCACTTT
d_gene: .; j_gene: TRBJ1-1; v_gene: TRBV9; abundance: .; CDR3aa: CASSKGVNTEAFF; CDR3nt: TGTGCCAGCAGCAAGGGGGTGAACACTGAAGCTTTCTTT
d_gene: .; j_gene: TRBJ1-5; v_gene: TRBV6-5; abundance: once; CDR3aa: CASSLSGVSSNQPQHF; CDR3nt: TGTGCCAGCAGTTTGTCGGGGGTCTCGAGCAATCAGCCCCAGCATTTT
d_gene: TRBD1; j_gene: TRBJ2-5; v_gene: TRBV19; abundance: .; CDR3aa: CASSNRRVGQGVETQYF; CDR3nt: TGTGCCAGTAGTAATCGGCGCGTGGGACAGGGGGTAGAGACCCAGTACTTC
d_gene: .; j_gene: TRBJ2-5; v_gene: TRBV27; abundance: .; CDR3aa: CANLWGRKYF; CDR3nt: TGTGCCAACCTATGGGGTCGGAAGTACTTC
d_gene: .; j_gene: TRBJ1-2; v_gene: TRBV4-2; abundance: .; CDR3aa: CASSQGAYGYTF; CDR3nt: TGTGCCAGCAGCCAAGGGGCCTATGGCTACACCTTC
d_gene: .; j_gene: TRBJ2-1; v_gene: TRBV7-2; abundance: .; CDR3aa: CASSPQSYNEQFF; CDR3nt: TGTGCCAGCAGCCCCCAATCCTACAATGAGCAGTTCTTC
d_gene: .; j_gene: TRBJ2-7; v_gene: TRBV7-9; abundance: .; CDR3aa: CASSPPGADEQYF; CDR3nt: TGTGCCAGCAGCCCCCCGGGGGCTGATGAGCAGTACTTC
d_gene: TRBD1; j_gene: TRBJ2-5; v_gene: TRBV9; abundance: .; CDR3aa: CASSVVGDSLQETQYF; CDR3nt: TGTGCCAGCAGCGTAGTCGGGGACAGCCTCCAAGAGACCCAGTACTTC
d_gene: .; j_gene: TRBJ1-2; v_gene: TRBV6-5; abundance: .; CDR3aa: CASSPGANYGYTF; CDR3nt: TGTGCCAGCAGTCCAGGAGCTAACTATGGCTACACCTTC
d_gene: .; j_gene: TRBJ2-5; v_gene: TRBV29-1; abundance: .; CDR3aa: CSVVGGGGVGETQYF; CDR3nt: TGCAGCGTTGTAGGAGGGGGAGGAGTCGGGGAGACCCAGTACTTC
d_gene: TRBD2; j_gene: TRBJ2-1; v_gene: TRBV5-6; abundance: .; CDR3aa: CASRASGAINEQFF; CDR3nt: TGTGCCAGCAGAGCTAGCGGGGCGATTAATGAGCAGTTCTTC
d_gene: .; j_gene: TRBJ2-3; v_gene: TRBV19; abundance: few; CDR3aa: CASRAQGRPDTQYF; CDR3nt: TGTGCCAGTAGAGCCCAGGGGCGCCCGGATACGCAGTATTTT
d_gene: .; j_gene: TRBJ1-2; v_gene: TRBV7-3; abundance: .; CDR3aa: CASSPQQGNYGYTF; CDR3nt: TGTGCCAGCAGCCCTCAACAGGGCAACTATGGCTACACCTTC